These T cell receptor beta chains were read from a single sample in a study of human T cells and chemical hapten exposure. A single record per CDR3 protein comes from TCRdb applying MiXCR to the RACE reads. This table holds some 380,000 distinct CDR3 sequences, 4% to 5.5% found once. The specimen was whole blood, collected in connection with sensitization to the hapten diphenylcyclopropenone (DPC). These receptors were taken from a woman in her 50s with alopecia areata. Some clones in this sample may be carry-over from other donors' samples. The CDR3 runs from the conserved cysteine through the conserved F or W. The D gene is left open where the match is weak. Rows may omit the clone size; those that give it use once, few, many or a size class.

J	V	D	length	size	CDR3	DNA
TRBJ1-1	TRBV20-1	NA	14	few	CSASKGGGGTEAFF	TGCAGTGCTAGTAAGGGGGGTGGAGGCACTGAAGCTTTCTTT
TRBJ2-3	TRBV29-1	NA	16	many	CSVEVGPPEGTDTQYF	TGCAGCGTTGAGGTGGGACCCCCGGAGGGGACAGATACGCAGTATTTT
TRBJ1-1	TRBV7-2	NA	11	few	CASSLARWAFF	TGTGCCAGCAGCTTAGCCCGCTGGGCTTTCTTT
TRBJ2-7	TRBV6-2/TRBV6-3	TRBD1	12	many	CASRRTGSEQYF	TGTGCCAGCAGAAGGACAGGGTCCGAGCAGTACTTC
TRBJ2-3	TRBV29-1	NA	12	many	CSVEVGENTQYF	TGCAGCGTCGAGGTGGGAGAGAACACGCAGTATTTT
TRBJ2-1	TRBV12-3/TRBV12-4	NA	12	many	CASSSVSYEQFF	TGTGCCAGCAGCTCCGTGTCGTATGAGCAGTTCTTC
TRBJ2-5	TRBV11-2	NA	13	many	CASSSGTQETQYF	TGTGCCAGCAGCTCCGGGACCCAAGAGACCCAGTACTTC
TRBJ1-5	TRBV12-3/TRBV12-4	NA	13	many	CASRSIEGQPQHF	TGTGCCAGCCGGTCGATCGAGGGGCAGCCCCAGCATTTT
TRBJ1-1	TRBV12-3/TRBV12-4	NA	14	few	CASSQGWTNTEAFF	TGTGCCAGCAGTCAGGGGTGGACGAACACTGAAGCTTTCTTT
TRBJ1-2	TRBV20-1	NA	13	NA	CSARDPVNYGYTF	TGCAGTGCTAGAGATCCGGTTAACTATGGCTACACCTTC
TRBJ2-3	TRBV20-1	TRBD2	20	many	CSARDPKWTSGSRRADTQYF	TGCAGTGCTAGAGATCCCAAGTGGACTAGCGGGAGCCGCCGGGCAGATACGCAGTATTTT
TRBJ2-1	TRBV4-1	NA	17	few	CASSQGGDRAPHNEQFF	TGCGCCAGCAGCCAGGGGGGAGACAGGGCCCCGCACAATGAGCAGTTCTTC
TRBJ1-1	TRBV6-5	TRBD1	14	many	CASRPTGLGTEAFF	TGTGCCAGCAGACCGACAGGGCTTGGGACTGAAGCTTTCTTT
TRBJ2-7	TRBV29-1	NA	13	many	CSVEGDGSYEQYF	TGCAGCGTTGAGGGGGACGGCTCCTACGAGCAGTACTTC
TRBJ2-5	TRBV29-1	NA	15	many	CSVAPKRGSKETQYF	TGCAGCGTTGCCCCCAAGCGAGGGAGCAAAGAGACCCAGTACTTC
TRBJ2-7	TRBV4-3	TRBD2	15	NA	CASSHALAGSYEQYF	TGCGCCAGCAGCCACGCTCTAGCGGGAAGCTACGAGCAGTACTTC
TRBJ2-3	TRBV30	TRBD2	13	few	CAWAQGGTDTQYF	TGTGCCTGGGCCCAGGGAGGGACAGATACGCAGTATTTT
TRBJ2-1	TRBV15	TRBD2	17	few	CATSRDPSGSFYNEQFF	TGTGCCACCAGCAGAGATCCTAGCGGGAGTTTCTACAATGAGCAGTTCTTC
TRBJ2-1	TRBV6-2/TRBV6-3	NA	13	NA	CASSPTRVNEQFF	TGTGCCAGCAGTCCGACTAGAGTCAATGAGCAGTTCTTC
TRBJ2-5	TRBV7-7	NA	14	few	CASSLVAFQETQYF	TGTGCCAGCAGCTTAGTTGCTTTCCAAGAGACCCAGTACTTC
TRBJ2-2	TRBV5-1	NA	15	NA	CASSLVGGVTGELFF	TGCGCCAGCAGCTTGGTCGGCGGCGTCACCGGGGAGCTGTTTTTT
TRBJ2-3	TRBV7-2	TRBD2	16	few	CASSRTSGRRADTQYF	TGTGCCAGCAGTAGGACTAGCGGGAGGAGGGCAGATACGCAGTATTTT
TRBJ1-2	TRBV13	NA	15	NA	CASSLMAGRSDGYTF	TGTGCCAGCAGCTTAATGGCTGGGAGGTCGGATGGCTACACCTTC
TRBJ2-3	TRBV27	TRBD1	18	few	CASSFTRGGTGARDTQYF	TGTGCCAGCAGTTTCACCCGAGGAGGGACAGGGGCCCGAGATACGCAGTATTTT
TRBJ2-1	TRBV7-9	TRBD2	14	NA	CASSPYLADNEQFF	TGTGCCAGCAGCCCATACCTAGCGGACAATGAGCAGTTCTTC
TRBJ1-5	TRBV28	NA	12	many	CASRPAGLPQHF	TGTGCCAGCAGGCCAGCTGGGCTGCCCCAGCATTTT
TRBJ1-1	TRBV20-1	NA	13	NA	CSADPQGDTEAFF	TGCAGTGCTGATCCTCAAGGCGACACTGAAGCTTTCTTT
TRBJ2-1	TRBV5-1	TRBD2	16	many	CASSYQLGTSVNEQFF	TGCGCCAGCAGCTATCAGCTTGGGACTAGCGTCAATGAGCAGTTCTTC
TRBJ1-1	TRBV10-3	NA	14	many	CAISESGEGTEAFF	TGTGCCATCAGTGAGTCAGGTGAAGGCACTGAAGCTTTCTTT
TRBJ1-5	TRBV6-5	NA	14	NA	CASSPYTNNQPQHF	TGTGCCAGCAGCCCCTACACCAACAATCAGCCCCAGCATTTT
TRBJ1-1	TRBV7-9	NA	17	NA	CASSLAPTGRGTTEAFF	TGTGCCAGCAGCTTAGCGCCAACGGGACGGGGAACCACTGAAGCTTTCTTT
TRBJ2-3	TRBV5-1	NA	12	many	CASSPDLDTQYF	TGCGCCAGCAGCCCTGACTTAGATACGCAGTATTTT
TRBJ1-5	TRBV5-8	NA	13	few	CASSMGRVQPQHF	TGTGCCAGCAGCATGGGTAGGGTCCAGCCCCAGCATTTT
TRBJ2-7	TRBV7-9	NA	13	many	CASSLARVYGQYF	TGTGCCAGCAGCTTAGCCCGGGTTTATGGGCAGTACTTC
TRBJ1-6	TRBV27	NA	16	many	CASSVSQVSYNSPLHF	TGTGCCAGCAGTGTTTCCCAGGTCTCCTATAATTCACCCCTCCACTTT
TRBJ2-6	TRBV6-2/TRBV6-3	NA	18	many	CASSYDPRSYSGANVLTF	TGTGCCAGCAGTTACGATCCTCGGTCCTACTCTGGGGCCAACGTCCTGACTTTC
TRBJ2-1	TRBV7-2	NA	15	few	CASSGDTSSYNEQFF	TGTGCCAGCAGCGGGGACACTAGCTCCTACAATGAGCAGTTCTTC
TRBJ2-1	TRBV9	TRBD2	14	few	CASSPPSGALEQFF	TGTGCCAGCAGCCCGCCTAGCGGGGCCTTAGAGCAGTTCTTC
TRBJ1-4	TRBV4-1	TRBD1	14	many	CASSRGTGSEKLFF	TGCGCCAGCAGCCGTGGGACAGGGAGTGAAAAACTGTTTTTT
TRBJ2-7	TRBV29-1	NA	12	many	CSVPWGSHEQYF	TGCAGCGTTCCCTGGGGTTCCCACGAGCAGTACTTC
TRBJ1-1	TRBV29-1	NA	12	many	CSVGWRGTEAFF	TGCAGCGTTGGGTGGAGGGGAACTGAAGCTTTCTTT
TRBJ2-5	TRBV29-1	NA	15	many	CSVSFGAGFGETQYF	TGCAGCGTGTCCTTTGGCGCGGGATTCGGGGAGACCCAGTACTTC
TRBJ1-2	TRBV5-1	NA	13	many	CASSGLDGDGYTF	TGCGCCAGCAGCGGGTTGGACGGTGATGGCTACACCTTC
TRBJ2-7	TRBV9	NA	13	many	CASSGDGLYEQYF	TGTGCCAGCAGCGGGGACGGACTCTACGAGCAGTACTTC
TRBJ2-3	TRBV7-9	NA	12	NA	CARGTSSNTQYF	TGTGCCAGGGGGACCTCCTCGAATACGCAGTATTTT
TRBJ1-5	TRBV10-1	NA	14	many	CASSLMGVNQPQHF	TGCGCCAGCAGCCTCATGGGGGTTAATCAGCCCCAGCATTTT
TRBJ1-1	TRBV6-2/TRBV6-3	TRBD1	13	many	CASSYSGQLEAFF	TGTGCCAGCAGTTACTCGGGACAGCTTGAAGCTTTCTTT
TRBJ1-5	TRBV19	TRBD1	13	many	CASTGQGNQPQHF	TGTGCCAGTACTGGACAGGGCAATCAGCCCCAGCATTTT
TRBJ2-7	TRBV6-2/TRBV6-3	NA	15	NA	CASSGGTAYSYEQYF	TGTGCCAGCAGTGGCGGGACAGCGTACTCCTACGAGCAGTACTTC
TRBJ2-1	TRBV7-9	TRBD1	14	NA	CASSPSETGQGVYF	TGTGCCAGCAGCCCCTCCGAGACTGGACAGGGAGTTTACTTC
TRBJ2-7	TRBV11-1	NA	16	few	CASSDPGAVSSYEQYF	TGTGCCAGCAGCGACCCAGGGGCGGTGAGCTCCTACGAGCAGTACTTC
TRBJ1-1	TRBV28	NA	15	NA	CASSPLGGADTEAFF	TGTGCCAGCAGCCCATTGGGGGGCGCAGACACTGAAGCTTTCTTT
TRBJ2-1	TRBV12-3/TRBV12-4	TRBD2	16	many	CASRVSGRGAYNEQFF	TGTGCCAGCAGAGTGAGCGGGAGAGGGGCTTACAATGAGCAGTTCTTC
TRBJ1-3	TRBV29-1	TRBD1	15	few	CSAKTGTGGGNTIYF	TGCAGCGCAAAGACCGGGACAGGGGGTGGAAACACCATATATTTT
TRBJ2-3	TRBV3-1	NA	14	NA	CASSQVGGEDTQYF	TGTGCCAGCAGCCAAGTCGGCGGGGAAGATACGCAGTATTTT
TRBJ2-5	TRBV4-3	NA	15	few	CASSHAQPVQITQYF	TGCGCCAGCAGCCACGCGCAGCCTGTGCAAATCACCCAGTACTTC
TRBJ2-3	TRBV7-6	TRBD2	16	NA	CASSVLAGSGPDTQYF	TGTGCCAGCAGCGTGCTAGCGGGATCTGGCCCAGATACGCAGTATTTT